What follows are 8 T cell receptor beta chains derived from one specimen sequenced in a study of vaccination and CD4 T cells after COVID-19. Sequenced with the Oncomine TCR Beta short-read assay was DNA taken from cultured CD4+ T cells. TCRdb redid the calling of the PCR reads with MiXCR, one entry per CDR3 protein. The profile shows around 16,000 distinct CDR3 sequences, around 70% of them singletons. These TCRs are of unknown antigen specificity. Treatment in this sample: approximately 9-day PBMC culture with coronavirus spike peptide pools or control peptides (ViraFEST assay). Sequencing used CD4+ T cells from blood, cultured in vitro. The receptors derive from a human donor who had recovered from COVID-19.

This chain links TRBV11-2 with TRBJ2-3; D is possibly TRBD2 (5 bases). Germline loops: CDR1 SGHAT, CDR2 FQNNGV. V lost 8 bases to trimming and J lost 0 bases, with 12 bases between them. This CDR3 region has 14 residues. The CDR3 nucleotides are TGTGCCAGCCGACTATTCTCCAGCACAGATACGCAGTATTTT. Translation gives CASRLFSSTDTQYF.

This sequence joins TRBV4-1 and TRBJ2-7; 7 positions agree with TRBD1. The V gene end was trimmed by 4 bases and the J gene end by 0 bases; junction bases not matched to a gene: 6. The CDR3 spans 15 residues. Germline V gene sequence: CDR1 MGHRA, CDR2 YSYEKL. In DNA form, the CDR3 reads TGCGCCAGCAGCCGGCTGGGACAGAGCTCCTACGAGCAGTACTTC. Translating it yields CASSRLGQSSYEQYF.

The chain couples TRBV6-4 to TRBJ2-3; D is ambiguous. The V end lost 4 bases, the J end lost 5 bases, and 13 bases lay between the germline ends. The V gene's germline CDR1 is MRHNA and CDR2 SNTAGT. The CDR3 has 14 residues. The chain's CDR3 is CASSGTVERDTQYF. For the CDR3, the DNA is TGTGCCAGCAGTGGCACGGTGGAAAGAGATACGCAGTATTTT.

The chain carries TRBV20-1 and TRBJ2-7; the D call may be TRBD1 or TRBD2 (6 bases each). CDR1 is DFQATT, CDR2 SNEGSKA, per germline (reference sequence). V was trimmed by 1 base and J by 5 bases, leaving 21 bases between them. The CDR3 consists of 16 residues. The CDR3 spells CSARGTNGGGSDEQYF. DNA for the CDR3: TGCAGTGCTAGAGGAACCAACGGGGGCGGATCGGACGAGCAGTACTTC.

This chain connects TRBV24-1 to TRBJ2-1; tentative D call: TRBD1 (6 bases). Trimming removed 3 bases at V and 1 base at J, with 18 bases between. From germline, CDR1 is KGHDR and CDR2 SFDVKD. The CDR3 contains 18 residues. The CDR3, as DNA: TGTGCCACCAGTGATCCACCGGTGGGGGCAGGGTCCTACAATGAGCAGTTCTTC. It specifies CATSDPPVGAGSYNEQFF.

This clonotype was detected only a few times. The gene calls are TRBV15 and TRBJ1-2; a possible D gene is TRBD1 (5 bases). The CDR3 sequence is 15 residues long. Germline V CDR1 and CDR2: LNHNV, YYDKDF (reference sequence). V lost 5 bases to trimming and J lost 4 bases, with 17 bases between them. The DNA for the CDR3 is TGTGCCACCAGCCGCCGAGGGAGGGGCCGCTATGGCTACACCTTC. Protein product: CATSRRGRGRYGYTF.

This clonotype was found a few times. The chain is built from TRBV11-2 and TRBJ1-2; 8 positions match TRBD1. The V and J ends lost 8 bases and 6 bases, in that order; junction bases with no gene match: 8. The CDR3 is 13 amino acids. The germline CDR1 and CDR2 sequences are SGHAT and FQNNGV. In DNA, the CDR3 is TGTGCCAGCCGGTCAGGGGGCTCTGATGGCTACACCTTC. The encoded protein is CASRSGGSDGYTF.

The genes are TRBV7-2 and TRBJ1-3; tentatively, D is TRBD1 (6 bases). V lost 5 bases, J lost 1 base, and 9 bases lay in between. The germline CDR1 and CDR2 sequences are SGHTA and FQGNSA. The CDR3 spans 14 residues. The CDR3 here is CASSQTGSGNTIYF. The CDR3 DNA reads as TGTGCCAGCAGCCAGACAGGTTCTGGAAACACCATATATTTT. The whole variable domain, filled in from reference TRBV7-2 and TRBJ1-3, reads GAGVSQSPSNKVTEKGKDVELRCDPISGHTALYWYRQSLGQGLEFLIYFQGNSAPDKSGLPSDRFSAERTGGSVSTLTIQRTQQEDSAVYLCASSQTGSGNTIYFGEGSWLTVV.